This TCR beta chain was obtained from a study of blood T cells in healthy people across ages. General study findings and limits: Those diversity estimates obtained from one million T cells were thought to be underestimates.

A second about 7 to 12 cycle PCR used barcoded and J-beta primers. Every individual sample yielded 2.5 million or more paired-end reads (each containing CDR3). TCRdb re-called the 5' RACE reads through MiXCR, storing one row per CDR3 protein. The data contain 1.5 million to 2 million distinct CDR3 sequences, 28% of them seen just once; the ten biggest clones take up less than 9.5%. The CDR3 runs to 12 residues. V shed 1 base and J shed 10 bases, with 9 bases lying between them. The germline gives CDR1 LGHDT, CDR2 YNNKEL (reference sequence). In regard to this clonotype: The antigen is undetermined.

This sequence originates from a woman in her 30s in good health. This chain uses TRBV3-1 with TRBJ2-3; the D gene is possibly TRBD2 (5 bases). The sample was blood. CDR3 sequence: CASSQGETPQYF. The CDR3 DNA reads TGTGCCAGCAGCCAAGGGGAGACTCCGCAGTATTTT.